The present entry profiles one T cell receptor (beta chain) with its context. It has no known antigen specificity. No much larger clonotype is one base removed from it; base qualities were not supplied. TCRbeta CDR3 regions were amplified from genomic DNA by means of the immunoSEQ Assay, a bias-controlled multiplex PCR. In the original analysis: Within the assay, amplification of reference gene primers was used to estimate how many nucleated cells each sample contained. To quantify the absolute abundance of each unique TCRbeta CDR3 rearrangement, sequence reads were collapsed and filtered. Productive Simpson clonality was computed per sample as the square root of Simpson's diversity index over productive rearrangements. As stored in TCRdb, this immuneACCESS dataset retains in-frame rearrangements with V and J assigned. A fraction of the clones does not appear; measured against another copy, unresolved V genes explain less than half of the discrepancy, and the remainder lacks a known reason. The V and J calls and clone size were taken over from that table, and D and trimming were inferred from the DNA. Present in this sample are 150,000 to 200,000 clones, roughly 87% of which were seen just once. The ten largest clones capture around 1.5% of the sample.

This sample is part of a study of blood T cell repertoires in COVID-19 (dated by TCRdb to the early 2020s). With respect to the entire study: The collaborator samples originated in the United States, Italy and Spain and spanned the acute and convalescent phases of COVID-19. A freely available public database, intended as a resource for researchers studying the immune response to SARS-CoV-2, is where the repertoires were released. The sample metadata nearly always contained a de-identified subject ID, COVID-19 status, age in years and sex. The prospective study material was composed of cDNA or gDNA derived from T cells, B-cell-depleted T cells, or PBMCs. Samples came from the ongoing ImmuneRACE study (first 160 participants) plus 1,254 subjects from 6 global collaborators. Deeply sampled blood TCRbeta repertoires from subjects exposed to, actively infected with, or recovered from COVID-19 were included in the dataset. Where HLA class I and class II types were available, the types were taken from metadata supplied by the sample provider, not from assay-based typing.

What the authors observed across the whole study: The quantity of clinical and demographic metadata differed by source and by participant and was supplied without curation.

Each collaborating institution followed its own protocols to collect whole blood in K2EDTA tubes. For TCRbeta analysis, collaborators shipped samples as frozen whole blood, isolated PBMCs, or DNA extracted from either of those sample types. CDR3 length: 13 amino acids, cysteine to phenylalanine. Just the 39-base CDR3 DNA is kept, in frame starting at base 1. Trimming removed 8 bases from V and 1 base from J, leaving 11 bases between the germline ends. From the germline V gene, CDR1 is SGHNT and CDR2 is YENEEA. The specimen was peripheral blood. The chain is assembled from TRBV11-3 and TRBJ2-5; TRBD2 is a weak D gene call, 5 bases matching. This TCR derives from a woman aged 50 to 60 with acute or convalescent COVID-19. The CDR3 region: CASSWETQETQYF. The DNA reads TGTGCCAGCTCCTGGGAGACCCAAGAGACCCAGTACTTC.